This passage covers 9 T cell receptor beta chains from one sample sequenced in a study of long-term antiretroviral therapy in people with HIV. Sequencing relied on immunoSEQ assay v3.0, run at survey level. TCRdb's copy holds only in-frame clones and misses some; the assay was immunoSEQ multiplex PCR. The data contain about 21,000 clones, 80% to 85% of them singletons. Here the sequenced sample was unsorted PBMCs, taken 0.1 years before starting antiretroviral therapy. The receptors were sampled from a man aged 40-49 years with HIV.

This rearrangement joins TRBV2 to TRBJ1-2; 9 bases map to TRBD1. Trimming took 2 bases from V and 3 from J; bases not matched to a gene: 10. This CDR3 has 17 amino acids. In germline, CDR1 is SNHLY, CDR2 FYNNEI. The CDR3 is CASSEFNPGQGYYGYTF. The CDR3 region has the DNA TGTGCCAGCAGTGAATTCAATCCAGGACAGGGGTACTATGGCTACACCTTC.

CDR3 amino acids: CASSPGQGPGWPQHF. The CDR3 nucleotides are TGTGCCAGTAGTCCGGGACAGGGTCCAGGGTGGCCCCAGCATTTT. The rearrangement uses TRBV19 and TRBJ1-5; TRBD1 matches at 9 bases. V dropped 5 bases and J dropped 9; count of bases not matched to a gene: 11. Germline CDR1 and CDR2: LNHDA and SQIVND (reference sequence). The CDR3 extends over 15 amino acids.

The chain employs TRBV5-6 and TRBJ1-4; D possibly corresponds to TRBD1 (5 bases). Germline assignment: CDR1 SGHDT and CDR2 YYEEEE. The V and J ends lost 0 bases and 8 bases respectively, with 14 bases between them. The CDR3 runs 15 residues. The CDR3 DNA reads TGTGCCAGCAGCTTGGTGGGGCGTCGGGAAGAAAAACTGTTTTTT. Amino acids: CASSLVGRREEKLFF.

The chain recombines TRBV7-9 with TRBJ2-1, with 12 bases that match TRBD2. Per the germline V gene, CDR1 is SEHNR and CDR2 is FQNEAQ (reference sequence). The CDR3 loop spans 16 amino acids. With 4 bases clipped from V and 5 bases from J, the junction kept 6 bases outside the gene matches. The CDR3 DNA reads TGTGCCAGCAGCTCAACCGGGACTAGCGGGCACAATGAGCAGTTCTTC. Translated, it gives CASSSTGTSGHNEQFF. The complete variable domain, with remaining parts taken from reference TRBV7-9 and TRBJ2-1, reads DTGVSQNPRHKITKRGQNVTFRCDPISEHNRLYWYRQTLGQGPEFLTYFQNEAQLEKSRLLSDRFSAERPKGSFSTLEIQRTEQGDSAMYLCASSSTGTSGHNEQFFGPGTRLTVL.

This CDR3 is CASSSPSGVTEETQYF. The CDR3 DNA sequence: TGTGCCAGCAGCTCCCCTAGCGGGGTTACTGAAGAGACCCAGTACTTC. This sequence joins TRBV7-6 and TRBJ2-5; TRBD2 agrees at 9 bases. CDR3 length equals 16 residues. Germline V CDR1 and CDR2: SGHVS, FNYEAQ. The ends lost 4 bases at V and 3 bases at J; junction bases unmatched: 9. The full variable domain, rest sourced from reference TRBV7-6 and TRBJ2-5, is GAGVSQSPRYKVTKRGQDVALRCDPISGHVSLYWYRQALGQGPEFLTYFNYEAQQDKSGLPNDRFSAERPEGSISTLTIQRTEQRDSAMYRCASSSPSGVTEETQYFGPGTRLLVL.

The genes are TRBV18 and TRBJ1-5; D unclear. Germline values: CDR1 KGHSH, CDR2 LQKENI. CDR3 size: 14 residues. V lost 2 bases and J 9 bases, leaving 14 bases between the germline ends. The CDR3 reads CASSPDQIQGPQHF. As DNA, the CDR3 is TGTGCCAGCTCACCAGACCAGATCCAAGGGCCCCAGCATTTT.

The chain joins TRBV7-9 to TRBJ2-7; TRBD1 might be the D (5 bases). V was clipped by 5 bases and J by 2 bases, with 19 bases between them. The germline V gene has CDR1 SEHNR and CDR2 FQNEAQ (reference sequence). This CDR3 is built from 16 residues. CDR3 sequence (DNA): TGTGCCAGCAGCCCCTTCGTAGGGGTAAAAGCCTACGAGCAGTACTTC. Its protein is CASSPFVGVKAYEQYF.

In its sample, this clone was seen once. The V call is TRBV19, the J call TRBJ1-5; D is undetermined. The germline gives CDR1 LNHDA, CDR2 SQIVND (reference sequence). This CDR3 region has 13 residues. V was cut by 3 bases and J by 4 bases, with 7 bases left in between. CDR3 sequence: CASSMARNQPQHF. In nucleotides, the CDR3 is TGTGCCAGTAGTATGGCAAGAAATCAGCCCCAGCATTTT. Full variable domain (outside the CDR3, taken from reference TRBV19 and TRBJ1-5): DGGITQSPKYLFRKEGQNVTLSCEQNLNHDAMYWYRQDPGQGLRLIYYSQIVNDFQKGDIAEGYSVSREKKESFPLTVTSAQKNPTAFYLCASSMARNQPQHFGDGTRLSIL.

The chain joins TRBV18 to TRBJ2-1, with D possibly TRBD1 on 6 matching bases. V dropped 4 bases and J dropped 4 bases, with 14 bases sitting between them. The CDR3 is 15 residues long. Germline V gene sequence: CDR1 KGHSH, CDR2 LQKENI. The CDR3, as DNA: TGTGCCAGCTCACTAGGGGGAAGGGGGTACAATGAGCAGTTCTTC. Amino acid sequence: CASSLGGRGYNEQFF.